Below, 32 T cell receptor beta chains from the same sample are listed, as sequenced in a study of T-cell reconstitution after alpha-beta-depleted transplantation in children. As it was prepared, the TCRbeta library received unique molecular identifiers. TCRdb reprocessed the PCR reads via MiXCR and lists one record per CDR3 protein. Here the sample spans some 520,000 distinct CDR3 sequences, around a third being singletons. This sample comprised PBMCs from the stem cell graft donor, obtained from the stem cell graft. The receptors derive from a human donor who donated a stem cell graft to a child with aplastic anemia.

The DNA of the CDR3 is TGTGCCAGCAGCTTAGTAGGGACAGGGGGCTCTGGGGCCAACGTCCTGACTTTC. Protein: CASSLVGTGGSGANVLTF. The chain recombines TRBV11-2 with TRBJ2-6; 11 positions agree with TRBD1. V gave up 1 base and J gave up 0 bases; unmatched junction bases: 2. The CDR3 consists of 18 residues. CDR1 SGHAT and CDR2 FQNNGV come from the germline V gene.

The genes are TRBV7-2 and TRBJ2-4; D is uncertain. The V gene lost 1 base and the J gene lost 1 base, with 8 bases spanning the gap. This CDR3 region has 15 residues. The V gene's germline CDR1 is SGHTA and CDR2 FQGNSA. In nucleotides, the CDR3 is TGTGCCAGCAGCTTAGGACGTGTCGCCAAAAACATTCAGTACTTC. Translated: CASSLGRVAKNIQYF.

In nucleotides, the CDR3 is TGTGCCAGCAGTTTGGGGGGGGATCTGAACATTCAGTACTTC. Amino acids: CASSLGGDLNIQYF. The genes are TRBV12-3 or TRBV12-4 and TRBJ2-4; 7 bases line up with TRBD2. This CDR3 has 14 amino acids. The trim removed 3 bases at V and 7 bases at J, leaving 6 bases unmatched.

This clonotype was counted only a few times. The CDR3 sequence is CASSQGGLSYTF. The CDR3 nucleotides are TGTGCCAGCAGCCAAGGCGGGCTTAGCTACACCTTC. V and J are TRBV3-1 and TRBJ1-2, with unresolved D. Trimming cost V 1 base and J 9 bases, with 9 bases left between them. This CDR3 is built from 12 residues. From germline, CDR1 is LGHDT and CDR2 YNNKEL (reference sequence).

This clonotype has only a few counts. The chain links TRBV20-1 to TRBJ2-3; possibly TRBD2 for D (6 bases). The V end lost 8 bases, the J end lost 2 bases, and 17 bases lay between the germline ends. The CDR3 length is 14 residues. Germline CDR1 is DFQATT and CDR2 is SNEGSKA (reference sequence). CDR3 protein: CSHVPGRNTDTQYF. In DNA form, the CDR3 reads TGCAGTCACGTGCCCGGGAGAAACACAGATACGCAGTATTTT.

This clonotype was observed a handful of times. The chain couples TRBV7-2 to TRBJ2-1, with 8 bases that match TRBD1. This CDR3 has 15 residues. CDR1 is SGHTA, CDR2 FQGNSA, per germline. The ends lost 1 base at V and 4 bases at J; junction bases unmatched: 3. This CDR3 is CASSLGRTGYNEQFF. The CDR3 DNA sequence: TGTGCCAGCAGCTTAGGACGGACAGGGTACAATGAGCAGTTCTTC. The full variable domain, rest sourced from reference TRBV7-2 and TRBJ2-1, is GAGVSQSPSNKVTEKGKDVELRCDPISGHTALYWYRQSLGQGLEFLIYFQGNSAPDKSGLPSDRFSAERTGGSVSTLTIQRTQQEDSAVYLCASSLGRTGYNEQFFGPGTRLTVL.

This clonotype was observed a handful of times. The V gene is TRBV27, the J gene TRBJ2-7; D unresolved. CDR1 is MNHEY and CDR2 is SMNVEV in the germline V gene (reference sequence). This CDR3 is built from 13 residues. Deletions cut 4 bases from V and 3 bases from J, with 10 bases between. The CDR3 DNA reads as TGTGCCAGCAGTTGGGGATCCAACTACGAGCAGTACTTC. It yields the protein CASSWGSNYEQYF.

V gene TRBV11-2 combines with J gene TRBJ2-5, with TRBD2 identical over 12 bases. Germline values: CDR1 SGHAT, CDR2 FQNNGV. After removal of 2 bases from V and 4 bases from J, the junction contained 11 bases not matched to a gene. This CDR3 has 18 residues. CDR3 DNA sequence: TGTGCCAGCAGCTTAAGCCTGACTAGCGGGAGCCTCACAGAGACCCAGTACTTC. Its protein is CASSLSLTSGSLTETQYF.

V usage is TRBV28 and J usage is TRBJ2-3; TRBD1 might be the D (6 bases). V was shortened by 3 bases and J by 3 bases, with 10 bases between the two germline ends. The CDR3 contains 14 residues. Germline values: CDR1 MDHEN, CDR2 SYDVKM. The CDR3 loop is CASSFGRGTDTQYF. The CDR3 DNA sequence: TGTGCCAGCAGTTTTGGAAGGGGGACAGATACGCAGTATTTT. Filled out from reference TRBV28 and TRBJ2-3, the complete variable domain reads DVKVTQSSRYLVKRTGEKVFLECVQDMDHENMFWYRQDPGLGLRLIYFSYDVKMKEKGDIPEGYSVSREKKERFSLILESASTNQTSMYLCASSFGRGTDTQYFGPGTRLTVL.

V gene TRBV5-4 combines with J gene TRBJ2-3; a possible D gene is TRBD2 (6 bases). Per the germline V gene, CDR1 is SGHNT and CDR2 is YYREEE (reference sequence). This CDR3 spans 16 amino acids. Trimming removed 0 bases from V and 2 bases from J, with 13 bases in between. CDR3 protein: CASSLGVAGSTDTQYF. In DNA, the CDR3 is TGTGCCAGCAGCTTGGGGGTCGCGGGATCCACAGATACGCAGTATTTT.

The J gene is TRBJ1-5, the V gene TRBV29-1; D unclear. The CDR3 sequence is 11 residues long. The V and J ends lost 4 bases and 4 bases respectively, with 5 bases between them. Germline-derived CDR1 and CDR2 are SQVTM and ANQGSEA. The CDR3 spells CSVGNNQPQHF. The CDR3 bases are TGCAGCGTTGGAAATAATCAGCCCCAGCATTTT.

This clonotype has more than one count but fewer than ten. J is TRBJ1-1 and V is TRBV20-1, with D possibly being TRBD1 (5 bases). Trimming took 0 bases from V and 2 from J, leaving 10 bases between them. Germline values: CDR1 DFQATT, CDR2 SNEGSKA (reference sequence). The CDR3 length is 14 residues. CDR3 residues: CSAREWGPNTEAFF. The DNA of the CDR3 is TGCAGTGCTAGAGAGTGGGGCCCCAACACTGAAGCTTTCTTT.

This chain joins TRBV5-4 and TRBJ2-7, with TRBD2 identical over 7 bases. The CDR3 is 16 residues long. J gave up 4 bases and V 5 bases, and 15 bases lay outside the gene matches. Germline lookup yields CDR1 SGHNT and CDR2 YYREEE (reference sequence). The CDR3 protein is CASSRRASGMEYEQYF. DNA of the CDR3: TGTGCCAGCAGTAGGCGGGCTAGCGGCATGGAATACGAGCAGTACTTC.

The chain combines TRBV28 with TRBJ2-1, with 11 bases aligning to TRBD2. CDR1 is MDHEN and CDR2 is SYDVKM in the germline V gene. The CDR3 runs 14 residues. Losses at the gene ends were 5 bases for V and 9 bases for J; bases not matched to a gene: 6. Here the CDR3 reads CASSILAGASEQFF. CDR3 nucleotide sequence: TGTGCCAGCAGTATACTAGCGGGAGCGTCTGAGCAGTTCTTC.

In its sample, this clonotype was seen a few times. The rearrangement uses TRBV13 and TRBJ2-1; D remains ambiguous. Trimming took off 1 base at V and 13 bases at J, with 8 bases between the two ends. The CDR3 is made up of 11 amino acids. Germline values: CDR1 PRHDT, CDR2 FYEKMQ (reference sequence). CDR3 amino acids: CASSLELRQFF. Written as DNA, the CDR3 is TGTGCCAGCAGCTTAGAGCTTCGACAGTTCTTC.

This CDR3 is CASSPARGQGQQPQHF. The CDR3 DNA sequence: TGTGCCAGCAGCCCAGCGCGAGGACAGGGACAACAGCCCCAGCATTTT. V and J are TRBV7-8 and TRBJ1-5, with 8 bases fitting TRBD1. From germline, CDR1 is SGHVS and CDR2 FQNEAQ. V gave up 5 bases and J gave up 7 bases; unmatched junction bases: 13. The CDR3 runs 16 residues.

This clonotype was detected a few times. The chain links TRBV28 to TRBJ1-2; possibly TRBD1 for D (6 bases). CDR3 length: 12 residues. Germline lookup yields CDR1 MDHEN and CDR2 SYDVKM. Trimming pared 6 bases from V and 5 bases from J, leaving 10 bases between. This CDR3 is CASSQGPYGYTF. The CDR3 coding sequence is TGTGCCAGCAGCCAGGGGCCATATGGCTACACCTTC.

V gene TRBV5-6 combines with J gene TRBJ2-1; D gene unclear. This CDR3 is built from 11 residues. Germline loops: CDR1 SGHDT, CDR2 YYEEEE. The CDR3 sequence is CASAWHNEQFF. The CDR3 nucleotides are TGTGCTTCAGCGTGGCACAATGAGCAGTTCTTC.

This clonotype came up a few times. CDR3 in amino acids: CASSGGQYQETQYF. CDR3 DNA: TGTGCCAGCAGCGGGGGACAGTACCAAGAGACCCAGTACTTC. This chain uses TRBV11-3 with TRBJ2-5; 7 bases align to TRBD1. CDR1 is SGHNT and CDR2 is YENEEA in the germline V gene. V lost 5 bases to trimming and J lost 0 bases; unmatched junction nucleotides: 3. There are 14 residues in the CDR3.

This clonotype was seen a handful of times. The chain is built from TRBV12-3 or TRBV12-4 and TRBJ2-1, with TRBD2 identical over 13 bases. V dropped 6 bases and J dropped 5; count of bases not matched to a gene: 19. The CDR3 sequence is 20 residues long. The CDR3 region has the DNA TGTGCCAGCAGCAGAGAGGGACAACGATCCGGGACTAGCGGGAACAATGAGCAGTTCTTC. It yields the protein CASSREGQRSGTSGNNEQFF.

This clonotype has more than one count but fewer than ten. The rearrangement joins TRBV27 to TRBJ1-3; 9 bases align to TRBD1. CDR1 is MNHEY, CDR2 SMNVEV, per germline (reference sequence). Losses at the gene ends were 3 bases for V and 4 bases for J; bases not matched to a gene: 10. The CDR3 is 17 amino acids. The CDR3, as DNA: TGTGCCAGCAGTTTGGTCGCCGGGACAGGGCTCGGAAACACCATATATTTT. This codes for CASSLVAGTGLGNTIYF.

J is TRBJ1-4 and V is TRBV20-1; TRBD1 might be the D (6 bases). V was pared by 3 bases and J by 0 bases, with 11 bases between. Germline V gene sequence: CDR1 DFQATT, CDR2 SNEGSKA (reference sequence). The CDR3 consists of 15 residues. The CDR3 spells CSARAGTSTNEKLFF. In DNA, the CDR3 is TGCAGTGCTAGGGCCGGGACATCAACTAATGAAAAACTGTTTTTT.

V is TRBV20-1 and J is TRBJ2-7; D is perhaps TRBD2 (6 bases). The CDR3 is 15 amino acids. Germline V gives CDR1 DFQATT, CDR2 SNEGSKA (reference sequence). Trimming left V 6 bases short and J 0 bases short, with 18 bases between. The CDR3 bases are TGCAGTGCCCTCGGGACTCCGGAAAACTCCTACGAGCAGTACTTC. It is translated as CSALGTPENSYEQYF.

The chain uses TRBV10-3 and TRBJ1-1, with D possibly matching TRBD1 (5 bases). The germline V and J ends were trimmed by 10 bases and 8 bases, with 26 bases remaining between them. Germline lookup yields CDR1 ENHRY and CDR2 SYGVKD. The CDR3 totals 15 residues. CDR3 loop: CATNERGKVENEAFF. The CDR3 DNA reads TGTGCCACCAACGAAAGGGGAAAAGTAGAGAACGAAGCTTTCTTT.

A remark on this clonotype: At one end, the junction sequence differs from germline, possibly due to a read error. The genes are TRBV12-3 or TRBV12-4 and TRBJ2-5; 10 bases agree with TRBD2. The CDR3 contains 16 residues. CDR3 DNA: TGTGCCAGCAGTGGGAGACTAGCGGGTCCCCAAAAGACCCAGTACTTC. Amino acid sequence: CASSGRLAGPQKTQYF.

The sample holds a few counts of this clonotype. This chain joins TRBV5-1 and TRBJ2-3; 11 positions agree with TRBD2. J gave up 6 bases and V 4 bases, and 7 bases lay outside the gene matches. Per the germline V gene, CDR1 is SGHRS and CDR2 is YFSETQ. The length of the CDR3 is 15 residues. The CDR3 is CASSHTSGSVDTQYF. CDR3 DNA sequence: TGCGCCAGCAGCCATACTAGCGGGAGCGTCGATACGCAGTATTTT.

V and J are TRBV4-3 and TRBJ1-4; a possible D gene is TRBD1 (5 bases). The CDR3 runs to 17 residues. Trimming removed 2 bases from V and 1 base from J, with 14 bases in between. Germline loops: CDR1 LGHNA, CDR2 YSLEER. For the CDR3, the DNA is TGCGCCAGCAGCCAACGCGGCACGGGGCGAACTAATGAAAAACTGTTTTTT. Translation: CASSQRGTGRTNEKLFF.

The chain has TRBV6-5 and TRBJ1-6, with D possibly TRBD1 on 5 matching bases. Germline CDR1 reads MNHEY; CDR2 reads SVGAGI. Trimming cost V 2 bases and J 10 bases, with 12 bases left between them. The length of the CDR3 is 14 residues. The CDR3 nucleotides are TGTGCCAGCAGTTACCTGCAGGGAACATCACCCCTCCACTTT. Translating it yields CASSYLQGTSPLHF.

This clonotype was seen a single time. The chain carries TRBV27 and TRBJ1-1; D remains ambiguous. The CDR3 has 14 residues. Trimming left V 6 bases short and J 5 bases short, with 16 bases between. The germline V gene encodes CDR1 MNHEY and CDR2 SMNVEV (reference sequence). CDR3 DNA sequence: TGTGCCAGCAGCCCCCGGAGGGTAGGAACTGAAGCTTTCTTT. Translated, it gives CASSPRRVGTEAFF.

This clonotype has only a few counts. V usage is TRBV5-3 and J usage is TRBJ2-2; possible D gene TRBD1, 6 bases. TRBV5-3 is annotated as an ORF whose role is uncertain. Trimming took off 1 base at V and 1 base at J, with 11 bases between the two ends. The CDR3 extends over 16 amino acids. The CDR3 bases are TGTGCCAGAAGCTTGAAATGGACAGAGAACACCGGGGAGCTGTTTTTT. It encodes CARSLKWTENTGELFF.

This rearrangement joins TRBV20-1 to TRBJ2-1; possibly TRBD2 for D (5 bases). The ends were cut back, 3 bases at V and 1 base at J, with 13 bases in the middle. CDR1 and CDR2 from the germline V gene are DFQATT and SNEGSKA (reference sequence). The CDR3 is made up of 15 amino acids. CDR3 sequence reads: CSASQAGSSYNEQFF. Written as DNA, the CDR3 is TGCAGTGCTAGTCAGGCGGGCTCGTCCTACAATGAGCAGTTCTTC.

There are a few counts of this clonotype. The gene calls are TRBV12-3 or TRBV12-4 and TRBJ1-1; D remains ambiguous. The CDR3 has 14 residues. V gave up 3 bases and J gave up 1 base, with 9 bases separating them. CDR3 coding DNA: TGTGCCAGCAGTTTTGAGGGAAAGAACACTGAAGCTTTCTTT. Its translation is CASSFEGKNTEAFF.